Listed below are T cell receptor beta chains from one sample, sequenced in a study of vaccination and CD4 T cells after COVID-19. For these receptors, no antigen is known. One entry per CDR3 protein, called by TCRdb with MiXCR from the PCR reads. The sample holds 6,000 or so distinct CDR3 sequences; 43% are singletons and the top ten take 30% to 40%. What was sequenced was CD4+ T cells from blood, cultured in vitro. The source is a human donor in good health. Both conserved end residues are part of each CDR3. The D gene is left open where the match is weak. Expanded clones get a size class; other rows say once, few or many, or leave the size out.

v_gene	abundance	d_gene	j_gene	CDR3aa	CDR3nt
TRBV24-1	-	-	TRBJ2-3	CATSTGVRGTDTQYF	TGTGCCACCAGTACGGGGGTAAGGGGCACAGATACGCAGTATTTT
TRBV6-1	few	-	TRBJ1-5	CATRGGNQPQHF	TGTGCCACCCGGGGAGGGAACCAGCCCCAGCATTTT
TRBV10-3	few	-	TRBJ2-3	CAISEPRTETQYF	TGTGCCATCAGTGAGCCGCGGACAGAAACGCAGTATTTT
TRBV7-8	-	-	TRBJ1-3	CASSPDGDSGNTIYF	TGTGCCAGCAGCCCGGACGGCGACTCTGGAAACACCATATATTTT
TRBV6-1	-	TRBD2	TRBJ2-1	CASSVDVGTSGVNEQFF	TGTGCCAGCAGTGTTGACGTCGGGACTAGCGGGGTCAATGAGCAGTTCTTC
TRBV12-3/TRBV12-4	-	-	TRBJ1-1	CATSQGAWAFF	TGTGCCACGTCCCAGGGTGCTTGGGCTTTCTTT
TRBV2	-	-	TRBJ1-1	CASSEGRASREAFF	TGTGCCAGCAGTGAGGGTAGGGCAAGTAGAGAAGCTTTCTTT
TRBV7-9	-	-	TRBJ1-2	CASSFAKGYTF	TGTGCCAGCAGCTTCGCCAAAGGCTACACCTTC
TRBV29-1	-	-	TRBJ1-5	CSARDTDQPQHF	TGCAGCGCCCGGGACACCGATCAGCCCCAGCATTTT
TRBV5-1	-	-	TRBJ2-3	CASRGGTSTDTQYF	TGCGCCAGCAGAGGCGGGACTAGCACAGATACGCAGTATTTT
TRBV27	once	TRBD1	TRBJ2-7	CASSSPGQGAGEQYF	TGTGCCAGCAGTTCACCGGGACAGGGGGCAGGGGAGCAGTACTTC
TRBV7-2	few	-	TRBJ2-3	CASSLGVTDTQYF	TGTGCCAGCAGCTTAGGAGTCACAGATACGCAGTATTTT
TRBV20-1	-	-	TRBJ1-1	CSAARALIAFF	TGCAGTGCTGCGAGGGCCCTGATAGCTTTCTTT
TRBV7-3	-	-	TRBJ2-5	CASSDGGQETQYF	TGTGCCAGCAGCGATGGGGGGCAAGAGACCCAGTACTTC
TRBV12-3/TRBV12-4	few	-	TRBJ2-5	CATSGQETQYF	TGTGCCACCTCAGGGCAAGAGACCCAGTACTTC
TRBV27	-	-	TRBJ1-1	CASRGYMNTEAFF	TGTGCCAGCAGGGGTTACATGAACACTGAAGCTTTCTTT
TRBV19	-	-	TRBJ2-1	CASIDTSNEQFF	TGTGCCAGTATCGACACTAGCAATGAGCAGTTCTTC